One T cell receptor beta chain is described in this entry. This clone occurred a few times. Its antigen is currently not known. Nothing much larger sits one base from this clone, and base qualities are not available. This entry is derived from a study of beta chain features in type 1 diabetes (dated by TCRdb to between 2017 and 2018). Background on the whole study: Mean age, gender distribution, total cell number and subset yield did not differ between patients and healthy donors. Naive and central memory subsets were obtained from all 30 or so donors, but regulatory and stem cell-like memory subsets were isolated from only 8 patients and roughly eight healthy donors. The study compared the TCRB repertoires of sorted circulating CD4+ T cell subsets in recently diagnosed type 1 diabetes patients with those in matched healthy donors. Across all samples, 90 million to 130 million sorted cells were examined, and cell number per subset correlated strongly with RNA yield. Points the paper makes about the study in general: Because small numbers of individuals were included in the HLA sub-analyses, any influence of HLA type on TCRB rearrangement was left unresolved. Type 1 diabetes patients showed a moderate but significant shortening of TCRB CDR3 length in all four CD4+ subsets. Because cDNA was sequenced instead of genomic DNA, activated cells with high expression could be over-represented, although the groups did not differ in activation or CD3 levels. Shorter templates might have been favored by PCR, but patient and control samples were amplified and corrected together, so both groups would have been affected equally by any skew. The naive, central memory and regulatory TCRB repertoires appeared to resemble one another more closely among patients than among healthy donors. At VDJ recombination sites, patients with type 1 diabetes made fewer insertions and deleted more nucleotides, a pattern implying thymic rearrangement abnormalities.

The CDR3 runs 10 residues from the cysteine to the phenylalanine. Of the read, only the CDR3 DNA is kept; its 30 bases are in frame from base 1. CDR1 and CDR2 are read off the germline V gene as MNHEY and SVGAGI. V loses 8 bases, J loses 6 bases, and the germline ends lie 7 bases apart. Each donor gave one peripheral blood draw, averaging approximately 0.11 L, which was collected into heparinised tubes. A BD FACSAria II was used to sort naive, central memory, regulatory and stem cell-like memory CD4+ T cells with a panel that included CD45RO, CCR7, CD25, CD127, CD95 and CD27. A purity above 95% was achieved for all sorted populations. Right away, PBMCs were isolated by Lymphoprep density gradient centrifugation and were stained directly, with no culture step. To minimize batch effects, samples were stained and sorted in pairs, one healthy donor with one patient per experiment. The High Capacity cDNA Reverse Transcription Kit was used to reverse transcribe all of the isolated RNA, meaning that expressed TCRB transcripts were what got sequenced. Naive, central memory and regulatory T cell samples underwent deep immunoSEQ sequencing, averaging approximately 3.5 million total reads per sample. After sorted cells were lysed in RLT buffer, RNA was extracted with DNase-treated RNeasy Micro or Mini kits, with the choice depending on cell number. Each cell subset was processed separately to prevent cross-contamination, with patient and healthy donor samples processed together. The immunoSEQ multiplex PCR was used to amplify TCRB sequences from cDNA, yielding 87-bp fragments that span the CDR3 region. The amplicons were sequenced using the Illumina HiSeq platform. The study's own analysis went as follows. Synthetic template baselines were used to correct PCR bias computationally, reads within Hamming distance 2 were collapsed, and singletons that could not be merged were discarded. By aligning reads against IMGT, V, D and J genes, CDR3 length, and insertions or deletions at six rearrangement sites were assigned. Within each subset, clonotype counts were normalized to sorted cell number, after which true diversity and Gini coefficients were computed with the tcR R package. Repertoire sharing was quantified using the overlap coefficient calculated on TCRB nucleotide sequences. As a proxy for the pre-selection repertoire, out-of-frame TCRB sequences from naive cells were analyzed. TCRdb's version of the immuneACCESS table is confined to in-frame rearrangements and falls short of the full clone set. An unresolved V gene accounts for under half of the shortfall where checked; the remainder is of unknown origin. V and J calls plus clone size are reproduced from that table; the DNA served to infer D and trimming. The sample records roughly 610,000 clones, 15% to 18% of which are singletons. The top ten clones comprise roughly 0.098% of the sample.

This clonotype originated in a young man in good health. The sample consisted of naive CD4+ T cells from blood. The sample's cell subset or site label is to be understood as: true naive CD4+ T cells. The chain couples TRBV6-5 to TRBJ1-1, with the D gene too uncertain to name. The DNA sequence is TGTGCCAGCGGGAGAGCTGAAGCTTTCTTT. It translates to CASGRAEAFF.